This T cell receptor beta chain appears in the sequencing data of a study of T-cell memory formation after mild COVID-19. Study-level information: TCR clusters largely stayed donor specific. Broader study findings: Prior to infection, memory already included some responding clones, suggesting cross-reactive memory joined.

In regard to this clonotype: Its specificity is unknown.

TCRdb analysed the 5' RACE reads with MiXCR anew, one entry per CDR3 protein. This table holds a few hundred thousand distinct CDR3 sequences, approximately 19% found once. V gave up 1 base and J gave up 10 bases, with 8 bases separating them. The CDR3 has 13 amino acids. Germline V gene sequence: CDR1 SEHNR, CDR2 FQNEAQ (reference sequence). The specimen was PBMCs or a T cell subset sorted from them (not recorded which). This clonotype was sampled from a man between 18 and 29 years old who had mild COVID-19 (a few samples of this study predate the infection). Cell type and time point are not known. V gene TRBV7-9 combines with J gene TRBJ1-6, with unresolved D. CDR3 sequence reads: CASSLDPGSPLHF. The DNA of the CDR3 is TGTGCCAGCAGCTTAGACCCGGGATCACCCCTCCACTTT.